Presented here are 2 T cell receptor beta chains from one specimen sequenced in a study of T cell responses to AZD1222 COVID-19 vaccine. Repertoires were generated with immunoSEQ multiplex PCR, while TCRdb's copy carries only in-frame clones and drops some. The table shows 80,000 to 95,000 clones, with 85% to 90% occurring only once. This sample comprised peripheral blood, obtained on day 0 of AZD1222 vaccination. Receptors originate from an adult in good health.

The gene calls are TRBV10-3 and TRBJ2-6, with D perhaps matching TRBD1 or TRBD2 (5 bases each). Between the trimmed V and J ends, which lost 2 bases and 3 bases, there was a span of 8 bases. This CDR3 contains 15 residues. CDR1 is ENHRY, CDR2 SYGVKD, per germline. The DNA of the CDR3 is TGTGCCATCAGTGAGCCGAGGGGTGGGGCCAACGTCCTGACTTTC. It codes for CAISEPRGGANVLTF.

This clone has just a few counts. V and J are TRBV10-1 and TRBJ1-6; D gene ambiguous. V was trimmed by 2 bases and J by 7 bases, leaving 3 bases between them. The CDR3 covers 12 residues. Per the germline V gene, CDR1 is WNHNN and CDR2 is SYGVQD (reference sequence). The CDR3 reads CASSESNSPLHF. CDR3 bases: TGCGCCAGCAGTGAGAGCAATTCACCCCTCCACTTT.